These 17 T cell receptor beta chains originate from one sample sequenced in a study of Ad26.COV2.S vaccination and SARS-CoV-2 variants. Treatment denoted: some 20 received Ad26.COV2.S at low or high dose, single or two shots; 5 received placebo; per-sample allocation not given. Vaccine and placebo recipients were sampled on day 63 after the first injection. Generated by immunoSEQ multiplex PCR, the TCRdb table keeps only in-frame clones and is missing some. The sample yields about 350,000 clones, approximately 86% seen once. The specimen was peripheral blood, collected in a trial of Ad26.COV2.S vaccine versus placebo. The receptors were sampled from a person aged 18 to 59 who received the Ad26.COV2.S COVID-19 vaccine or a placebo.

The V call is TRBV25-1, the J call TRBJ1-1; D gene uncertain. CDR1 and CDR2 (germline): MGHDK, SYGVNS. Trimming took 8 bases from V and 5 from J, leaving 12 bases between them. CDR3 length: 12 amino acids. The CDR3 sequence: CASAKATTEAFF. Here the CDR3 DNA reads TGTGCCAGCGCCAAGGCGACAACTGAAGCTTTCTTT.

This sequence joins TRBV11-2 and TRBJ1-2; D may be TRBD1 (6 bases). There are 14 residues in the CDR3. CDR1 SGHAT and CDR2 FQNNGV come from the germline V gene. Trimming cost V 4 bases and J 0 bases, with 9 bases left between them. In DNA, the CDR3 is TGTGCCAGCAGCTCTCGGACAGCTAACTATGGCTACACCTTC. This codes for CASSSRTANYGYTF.

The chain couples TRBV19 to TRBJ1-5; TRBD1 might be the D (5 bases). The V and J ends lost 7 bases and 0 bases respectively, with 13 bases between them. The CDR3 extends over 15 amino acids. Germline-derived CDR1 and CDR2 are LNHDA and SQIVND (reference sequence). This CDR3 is CASTPGLTSNQPQHF. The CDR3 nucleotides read TGTGCCAGTACCCCGGGACTCACTAGCAATCAGCCCCAGCATTTT.

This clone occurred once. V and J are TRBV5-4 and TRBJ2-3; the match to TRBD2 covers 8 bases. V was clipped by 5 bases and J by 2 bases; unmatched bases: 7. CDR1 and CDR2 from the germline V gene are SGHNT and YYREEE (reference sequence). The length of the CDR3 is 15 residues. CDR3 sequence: CASRAGLVTTDTQYF. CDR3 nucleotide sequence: TGTGCCAGCAGGGCGGGACTAGTCACCACAGATACGCAGTATTTT. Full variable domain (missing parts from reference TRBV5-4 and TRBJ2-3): ETGVTQSPTHLIKTRGQQVTLRCSSQSGHNTVSWYQQALGQGPQFIFQYYREEENGRGNFPPRFSGLQFPNYSSELNVNALELDDSALYLCASRAGLVTTDTQYFGPGTRLTVL.

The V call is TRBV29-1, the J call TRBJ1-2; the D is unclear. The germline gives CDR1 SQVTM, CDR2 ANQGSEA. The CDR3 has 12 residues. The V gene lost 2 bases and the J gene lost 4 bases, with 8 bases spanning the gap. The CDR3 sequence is CSVESTVYGYTF. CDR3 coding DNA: TGCAGCGTTGAATCCACAGTCTATGGCTACACCTTC.

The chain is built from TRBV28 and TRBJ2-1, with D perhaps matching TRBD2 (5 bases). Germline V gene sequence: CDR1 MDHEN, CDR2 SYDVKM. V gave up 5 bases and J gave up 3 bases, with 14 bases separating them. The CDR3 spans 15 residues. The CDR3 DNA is TGTGCCAGCAGTCTGTTGGCGGGCCTCTACAATGAGCAGTTCTTC. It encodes CASSLLAGLYNEQFF.

The CDR3 nucleotides are TGTGCCAGCAGCCAACGAATAGGGCTGAGGCCCGACAGGGGTCGGGAGACCCAGTACTTC. Its translation is CASSQRIGLRPDRGRETQYF. This chain connects TRBV4-2 to TRBJ2-5, with 8 bases fitting TRBD1. V lost 2 bases and J lost 5; bases outside the gene matches: 22. The CDR3 is 20 residues long. Germline-derived CDR1 and CDR2 are LGHNA and YNFKEQ.

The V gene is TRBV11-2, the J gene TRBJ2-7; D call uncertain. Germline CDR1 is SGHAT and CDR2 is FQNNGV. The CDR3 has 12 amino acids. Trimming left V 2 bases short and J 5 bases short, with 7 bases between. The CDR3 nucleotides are TGTGCCAGCAGCTTAACAGACCACGAGCAGTACTTC. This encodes CASSLTDHEQYF. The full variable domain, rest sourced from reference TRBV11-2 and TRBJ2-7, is EAGVAQSPRYKIIEKRQSVAFWCNPISGHATLYWYQQILGQGPKLLIQFQNNGVVDDSQLPKDRFSAERLKGVDSTLKIQPAKLEDSAVYLCASSLTDHEQYFGPGTRLTVT.

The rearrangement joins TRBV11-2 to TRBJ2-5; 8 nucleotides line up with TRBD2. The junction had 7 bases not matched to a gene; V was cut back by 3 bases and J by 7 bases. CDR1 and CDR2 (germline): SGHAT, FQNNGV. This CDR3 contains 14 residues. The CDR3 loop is CASSFTSGAGTQYF. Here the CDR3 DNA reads TGTGCCAGCAGCTTTACTAGCGGTGCTGGGACCCAGTACTTC.

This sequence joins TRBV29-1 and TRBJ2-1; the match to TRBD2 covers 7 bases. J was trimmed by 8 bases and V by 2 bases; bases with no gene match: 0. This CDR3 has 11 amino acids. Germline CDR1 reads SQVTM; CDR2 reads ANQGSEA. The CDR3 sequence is CSVESGDEQFF. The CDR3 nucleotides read TGCAGCGTTGAAAGCGGGGATGAGCAGTTCTTC.

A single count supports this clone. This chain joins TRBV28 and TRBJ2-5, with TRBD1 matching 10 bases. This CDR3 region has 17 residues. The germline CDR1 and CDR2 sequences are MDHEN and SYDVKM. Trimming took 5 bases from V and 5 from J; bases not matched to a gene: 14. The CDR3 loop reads CASSTSPGTGAKETQYF. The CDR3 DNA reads TGTGCCAGCAGTACCTCGCCCGGGACAGGGGCGAAGGAGACCCAGTACTTC. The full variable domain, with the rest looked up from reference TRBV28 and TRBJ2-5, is DVKVTQSSRYLVKRTGEKVFLECVQDMDHENMFWYRQDPGLGLRLIYFSYDVKMKEKGDIPEGYSVSREKKERFSLILESASTNQTSMYLCASSTSPGTGAKETQYFGPGTRLLVL.

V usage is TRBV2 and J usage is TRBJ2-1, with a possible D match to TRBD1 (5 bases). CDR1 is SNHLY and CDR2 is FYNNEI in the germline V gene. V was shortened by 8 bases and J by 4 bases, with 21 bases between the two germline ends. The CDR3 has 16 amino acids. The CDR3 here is CASSMGRPAVYNEQFF. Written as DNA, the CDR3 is TGTGCCAGCTCCATGGGGCGACCGGCGGTATACAATGAGCAGTTCTTC.

The CDR3 DNA is TGTGCCAGCAGCCGGACAGTCCTAAATGAAAAACTGTTTTTT. Protein product: CASSRTVLNEKLFF. The rearrangement joins TRBV4-2 to TRBJ1-4, with D possibly matching TRBD1 (6 bases). V lost 4 bases and J 5 bases, leaving 11 bases between the germline ends. There are 14 residues in the CDR3. Germline CDR1 and CDR2: LGHNA and YNFKEQ.

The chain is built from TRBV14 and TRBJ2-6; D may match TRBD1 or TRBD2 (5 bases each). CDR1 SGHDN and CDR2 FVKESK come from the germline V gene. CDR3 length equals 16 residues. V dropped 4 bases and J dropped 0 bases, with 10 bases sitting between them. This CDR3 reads CASSLGRSSGANVLTF. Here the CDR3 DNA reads TGTGCCAGCAGCCTGGGACGTAGCTCTGGGGCCAACGTCCTGACTTTC.

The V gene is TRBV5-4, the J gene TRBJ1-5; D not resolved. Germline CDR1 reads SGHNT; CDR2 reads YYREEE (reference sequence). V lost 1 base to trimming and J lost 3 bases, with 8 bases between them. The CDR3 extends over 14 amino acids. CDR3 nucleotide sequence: TGTGCCAGCAGCTTGTACGGTTACAATCAGCCCCAGCATTTT. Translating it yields CASSLYGYNQPQHF.

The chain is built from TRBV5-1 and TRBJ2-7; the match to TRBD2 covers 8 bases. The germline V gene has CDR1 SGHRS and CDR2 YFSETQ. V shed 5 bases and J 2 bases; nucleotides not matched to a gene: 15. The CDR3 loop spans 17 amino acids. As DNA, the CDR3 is TGCGCCAGCAGTTCCCCCGGGGGGGCGGATTGGACCTACGAGCAGTACTTC. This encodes CASSSPGGADWTYEQYF.

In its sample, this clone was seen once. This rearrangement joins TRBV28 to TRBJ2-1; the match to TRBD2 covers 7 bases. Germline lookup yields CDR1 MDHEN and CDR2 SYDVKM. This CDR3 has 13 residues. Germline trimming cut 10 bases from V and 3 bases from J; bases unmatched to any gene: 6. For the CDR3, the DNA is TGTGCCACCCGGGAGGAGGACTACAATGAGCAGTTCTTC. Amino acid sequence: CATREEDYNEQFF.